The clone carrying this TCR beta chain was counted between two and nine times. Antigen specificity is unknown. The same CDR3 is also encoded by other DNA sequences in this sample. Here immunoSEQ multiplex PCR was the method, and the copy in TCRdb shows in-frame clones only, minus some. The table has over 85,000 clones, approximately 87% seen once; the top ten hold roughly 5%. The data belong to a study of OX40 agonist ivuxolimab in advanced cancers. Study-wide findings and caveats: At doses 0.1 to 3.0 mg/kg, CD4+ and CD8+ clones expanded. It was not determined which antigens were specifically recognized by the peripheral T cells that had undergone clonal expansion.

The ends were cut back, 0 bases at V and 4 bases at J, with 9 bases in the middle. Germline V lookup: CDR1 SGHNT, CDR2 YENEEA. This CDR3 region has 14 residues. The TCR was taken from an adult with an advanced solid tumor such as melanoma, head and neck, liver or kidney cancer. The source material was CD4+ or CD8+ T cells sorted from blood, sampled in a trial of the OX40 agonist ivuxolimab. The chain joins TRBV11-3 to TRBJ1-1, with a possible D match to TRBD1 (5 bases). CDR3 amino acids: CASSLDLGTTEAFF. For the CDR3, the DNA is TGTGCCAGCAGCTTAGATCTTGGGACCACTGAAGCTTTCTTT.